Below are 32 T cell receptor beta chains sequenced from a single sample in a study of blood T cells in healthy people across ages. With a J-beta primer mix and a sample-barcoded 5' primer, a second PCR ran about 7 to 12 cycles. TCRdb independently ran MiXCR on the 5' RACE reads; one entry per CDR3 protein. The repertoire consists of roughly 1,100,000 distinct CDR3 sequences, with approximately 25% occurring once and the leading ten covering around 0.75%. This sample was shared with a second study, whose subject was T cells of mothers and their children.

Source material: blood. The receptor set was obtained from a girl under 10 years old in good health.

This clonotype was picked up a small number of times. The chain couples TRBV7-9 to TRBJ1-2; D may be TRBD1 (6 bases). Germline lookup yields CDR1 SEHNR and CDR2 FQNEAQ (reference sequence). V shed 7 bases and J shed 4 bases, with 7 bases lying between them. The CDR3 loop spans 11 amino acids. Here the CDR3 DNA reads TGTGCCAGCAAGGGGGGCTATGGCTACACCTTC. Amino acid sequence: CASKGGYGYTF.

The rearrangement links TRBV5-5 to TRBJ2-5, with 7 bases matching TRBD1. The DNA end is a closer match to TRBJ2-1, so the J assignment may be wrong. The CDR3 is made up of 13 amino acids. The V gene's germline CDR1 is SGHKS and CDR2 YYEKEE (reference sequence). The DNA for the CDR3 is TGTGCCAGCAGCTTGGCCGCAGGGGGTGAGCAGTTCTTC. Its protein product is CASSLAAGGEQFF.

This clonotype has just one count. The chain uses TRBV25-1 and TRBJ1-1, with no clear D. The CDR3 runs to 16 residues. Trimming removed 6 bases from V and 3 bases from J, with 20 bases in between. Germline V gene sequence: CDR1 MGHDK, CDR2 SYGVNS. CDR3 nucleotides: TGTGCCAGCAGGGCCCACCGAATGGACGGGGACACTGAAGCTTTCTTT. It is translated as CASRAHRMDGDTEAFF.

This clonotype appeared a few times. This chain uses TRBV6-4 with TRBJ2-5; D is unresolved. The better agreement between TRBJ2-1 and the DNA end casts doubt on the J call. Germline loops: CDR1 MRHNA, CDR2 SNTAGT. The CDR3 length is 16 residues. The CDR3 DNA reads as TGTGCCAGCAGTGCAGTCGGGCCCCCGACCTCAAGTGAGCAGTTCTTC. It translates to CASSAVGPPTSSEQFF.

This chain joins TRBV20-1 and TRBJ1-6; 8 positions match TRBD1. V shed 0 bases and J 7 bases; nucleotides not matched to a gene: 2. The CDR3 consists of 14 residues. The V gene's germline CDR1 is DFQATT and CDR2 SNEGSKA (reference sequence). The CDR3 spells CSARDGTGNSPLHF. The DNA of the CDR3 is TGCAGTGCTAGAGATGGGACAGGCAATTCACCCCTCCACTTT.

CDR3 loop: CSGDRGGEQYF. The CDR3 DNA reads as TGCAGCGGCGACAGGGGTGGGGAGCAGTACTTC. The chain links TRBV29-1 to TRBJ2-7; 8 bases map to TRBD1. The J segment lost 7 bases and the V segment lost 7 bases, leaving 6 bases of the junction unmatched. Germline-derived CDR1 and CDR2 are SQVTM and ANQGSEA. CDR3 length equals 11 residues.

The rearrangement joins TRBV7-9 to TRBJ1-5; a possible D gene is TRBD1 (5 bases). V shed 5 bases and J shed 3 bases, with 11 bases lying between them. CDR1 and CDR2 (germline): SEHNR, FQNEAQ (reference sequence). This CDR3 is built from 14 residues. The CDR3 DNA is TGTGCCAGCAGCCCGGTGGGGGTCAATCAGCCCCAGCATTTT. This sequence encodes CASSPVGVNQPQHF. The variable domain in full, completed from reference TRBV7-9 and TRBJ1-5, reads DTGVSQNPRHKITKRGQNVTFRCDPISEHNRLYWYRQTLGQGPEFLTYFQNEAQLEKSRLLSDRFSAERPKGSFSTLEIQRTEQGDSAMYLCASSPVGVNQPQHFGDGTRLSIL.

Comments on this clonotype: A much larger clone lies a single base off, so this may be a read error. Since the CDR3 does not end with the conserved phenylalanine or tryptophan, this likely comes from a read error. The genes are TRBV7-3 and TRBJ2-1, with 9 bases identical to TRBD2. The CDR3 totals 15 residues. V was pared by 4 bases and J by 3 bases, with 4 bases of the junction left unmatched. The germline gives CDR1 SGHTA, CDR2 FQGTGA. CDR3 DNA sequence: TGTGCCAGCAGCTCCTTAGCGGGAGACTACAATGAGCAGTTCCTC. It encodes CASSSLAGDYNEQFL.

This clonotype was seen repeatedly, ten times or more. The rearrangement joins TRBV29-1 to TRBJ1-1, with D perhaps TRBD1 (5 bases). CDR1 is SQVTM, CDR2 ANQGSEA, per germline. CDR3 size: 13 residues. V lost 4 bases and J 0 bases, leaving 9 bases between the germline ends. CDR3 sequence: CSVAGIMNTEAFF. The CDR3, as DNA: TGCAGCGTTGCAGGGATCATGAACACTGAAGCTTTCTTT.

This clonotype has more than one count but fewer than ten. In DNA, the CDR3 is TGCAGCGCCCTAGGACTAGCGGGAGTAAAATACGAGCAGTACTTC. This translates into CSALGLAGVKYEQYF. The chain is built from TRBV29-1 and TRBJ2-5; TRBD2 agrees at 13 bases. The last part of the DNA fits TRBJ2-7 better; the J call may be wrong. This CDR3 is built from 15 residues. Per germline, CDR1 SQVTM and CDR2 ANQGSEA.

A few counts support this clonotype. V usage is TRBV18 and J usage is TRBJ2-1; 11 nucleotides agree with TRBD1. Germline trimming cut 2 bases from V and 6 bases from J; bases unmatched to any gene: 0. CDR1 and CDR2 from the germline V gene are KGHSH and LQKENI. This CDR3 spans 14 amino acids. Here the CDR3 DNA reads TGTGCCAGCTCACCAGGGACAGGGGGCAATGAGCAGTTCTTC. Translating it yields CASSPGTGGNEQFF.

This chain connects TRBV20-1 to TRBJ1-1; possible D gene TRBD1, 5 bases. CDR1 is DFQATT, CDR2 SNEGSKA, per germline (reference sequence). This CDR3 is built from 17 residues. Trimming took 5 bases from V and 1 from J, leaving 23 bases between them. CDR3 residues: CSAHGGGTTTRNTEAFF. CDR3 DNA sequence: TGCAGTGCTCACGGAGGAGGGACCACCACGAGGAACACTGAAGCTTTCTTT.

The J gene is TRBJ1-2, the V gene TRBV28; no clear D gene. The CDR3 totals 14 residues. The germline V gene encodes CDR1 MDHEN and CDR2 SYDVKM. With 6 bases removed from V and 10 bases from J, the gap between germline ends came to 21 bases. The CDR3 reads CASSPPRTVEIYTF. DNA for the CDR3: TGTGCCAGCAGCCCCCCGAGGACGGTGGAAATCTACACCTTC.

Note on this clonotype: A read error may produce the germline difference seen at one junction end. The chain carries TRBV6-5 and TRBJ1-2; TRBD1 is a possible D gene (6 bases). Germline CDR1 is MNHEY and CDR2 is SVGAGI. CDR3 length equals 13 residues. CDR3 nucleotides: TGTGCCAGCAGTTGGAAGGGGGACTATGGCTACGCCTTC. Protein product: CASSWKGDYGYAF.

The rearrangement links TRBV25-1 to TRBJ2-1; either TRBD1 or TRBD2 may fit D (5 bases each). Germline V gives CDR1 MGHDK, CDR2 SYGVNS. The CDR3 has 19 amino acids. The V and J ends lost 0 bases and 12 bases respectively, with 30 bases between them. The CDR3 nucleotides are TGTGCCAGCAGTGAATATTTCCATCCCGCAGGGCGCCCGAATGGAGGGCAGTTCTTC. Protein sequence: CASSEYFHPAGRPNGGQFF. Full variable domain (missing parts from reference TRBV25-1 and TRBJ2-1): EADIYQTPRYLVIGTGKKITLECSQTMGHDKMYWYQQDPGMELHLIHYSYGVNSTEKGDLSSESTVSRIRTEHFPLTLESARPSHTSQYLCASSEYFHPAGRPNGGQFFGPGTRLTVL.

This clonotype has at least ten counts. This chain links TRBV5-1 with TRBJ1-4; 7 nucleotides line up with TRBD1. The V and J ends lost 6 bases and 4 bases, in that order; junction bases with no gene match: 6. CDR3 length: 14 amino acids. Germline values: CDR1 SGHRS, CDR2 YFSETQ. As DNA, the CDR3 is TGCGCCAGCACACGCGGACAGGATAATGAAAAACTGTTTTTT. Amino acid sequence: CASTRGQDNEKLFF.

A note on this clonotype: At one end the junction does not follow the germline gene, possibly because of a read error. The chain combines TRBV19 with TRBJ1-6, with TRBD1 as a possible D gene (5 bases). Germline V gene lookup returns CDR1 LNHDA and CDR2 SQIVND (reference sequence). This CDR3 contains 15 residues. CDR3 coding DNA: TGTGCCGGTAGCGACAAACAGGTTCGGGACTCACCCCTCCACTTT. Protein sequence: CAGSDKQVRDSPLHF. Looking up the rest from reference TRBV19 and TRBJ1-6 gives the full variable domain: DGGITQSPKYLFRKEGQNVTLSCEQNLNHDAMYWYRQDPGQGLRLIYYSQIVNDFQKGDIAEGYSVSREKKESFPLTVTSAQKNPTAFYLCAGSDKQVRDSPLHFGNGTRLTVT.

The sample holds a few counts of this clonotype. The genes are TRBV29-1 and TRBJ2-7; 9 nucleotides align to TRBD1. V was clipped by 4 bases and J by 3 bases; unmatched bases: 10. Germline values: CDR1 SQVTM, CDR2 ANQGSEA. The CDR3 totals 15 residues. CDR3 residues: CSVGDRANLNYEQYF. In DNA, the CDR3 is TGCAGCGTTGGGGACAGGGCAAATCTTAACTACGAGCAGTACTTC.

The CDR3 region has the DNA TGCAGTGCATTTACAGGGGTCGAGCAGTACTTC. It codes for CSAFTGVEQYF. This chain connects TRBV20-1 to TRBJ2-7; the match to TRBD1 covers 7 bases. From germline, CDR1 is DFQATT and CDR2 SNEGSKA (reference sequence). This CDR3 has 11 amino acids. V dropped 6 bases and J dropped 6; count of bases not matched to a gene: 5.

Written as DNA, the CDR3 is TGCGCCAGCAGCCCAGGGGATAGCGGCGGGGATACGCAGTATTTT. Translating it yields CASSPGDSGGDTQYF. The gene calls are TRBV5-1 and TRBJ2-3; D is tentatively TRBD1 or TRBD2 (6 bases each). The CDR3 length is 15 residues. Germline assignment: CDR1 SGHRS and CDR2 YFSETQ. Trimming shortened V by 4 bases and J by 6 bases, and 18 bases separated the two germline ends.

The V gene is TRBV5-1, the J gene TRBJ1-2; 7 bases line up with TRBD1. Unmatched junction bases numbered 4, after V lost 0 bases and J lost 2 bases. Per germline, CDR1 SGHRS and CDR2 YFSETQ. This CDR3 contains 15 residues. This chain's CDR3 is CASSLVPDRNYGYTF. The CDR3 nucleotides are TGCGCCAGCAGCTTGGTTCCGGACAGGAACTATGGCTACACCTTC.

This clonotype was counted between two and nine times. The chain joins TRBV29-1 to TRBJ2-3; no definite D call. The CDR3 is 14 amino acids. In germline, CDR1 is SQVTM, CDR2 ANQGSEA. V lost 7 bases, J lost 5 bases, and 19 bases lay in between. The CDR3 region is CSAHIPDEEDTQYF. The CDR3 DNA is TGCAGCGCTCATATTCCTGATGAGGAAGATACGCAGTATTTT.

The chain carries TRBV7-2 and TRBJ1-1; D not certain. This CDR3 region has 16 residues. With 5 bases removed from V and 0 bases from J, the gap between germline ends came to 16 bases. Looked up from germline, CDR1 is SGHTA and CDR2 is FQGNSA. The CDR3 here is CASSDLDRFLNTEAFF. CDR3 DNA sequence: TGTGCCAGCAGCGACCTCGATCGCTTTTTGAACACTGAAGCTTTCTTT.

The table lists this clonotype with a few counts. The J gene is TRBJ2-1, the V gene TRBV27; D is unresolved. CDR3 length: 16 amino acids. V shed 3 bases and J shed 0 bases, with 12 bases lying between them. Germline V CDR1 and CDR2: MNHEY, SMNVEV (reference sequence). The CDR3 coding sequence is TGTGCCAGCAGTTTTCTAGTACCTAGCTCCTACAATGAGCAGTTCTTC. It yields the protein CASSFLVPSSYNEQFF.

The chain uses TRBV20-1 and TRBJ2-3, with D unclear. The V gene's germline CDR1 is DFQATT and CDR2 SNEGSKA (reference sequence). CDR3 length equals 12 residues. Trimming stripped 0 bases from V and 6 bases from J, with 7 bases between. CDR3 bases: TGCAGTGCTAGAGAGCAAACTGATACGCAGTATTTT. It translates to CSAREQTDTQYF.

Only a few counts were recorded for this clonotype. The chain uses TRBV29-1 and TRBJ2-3; 11 nucleotides match TRBD1. J gave up 4 bases and V 8 bases, and 14 bases lay outside the gene matches. The length of the CDR3 is 16 residues. Germline values: CDR1 SQVTM, CDR2 ANQGSEA. This CDR3 is CSTELKPGQGADTQYF. CDR3 bases: TGCAGCACTGAATTAAAACCGGGACAGGGGGCAGATACGCAGTATTTT.

The chain is built from TRBV7-9 and TRBJ2-5, with 7 bases aligning to TRBD2. The CDR3 has 14 residues. Losses at the gene ends were 9 bases for V and 7 bases for J; bases not matched to a gene: 14. Germline V lookup: CDR1 SEHNR, CDR2 FQNEAQ (reference sequence). The CDR3 DNA reads TGTGCCAGTCCAACTCCCGGGACTATCCCGACCCAGTACTTC. Its translation: CASPTPGTIPTQYF.

This clonotype showed up just a few times. CDR3 sequence reads: CASSFARLQETQYF. The CDR3 nucleotides read TGTGCCAGCAGCTTCGCCCGACTACAAGAGACCCAGTACTTC. The V and J genes are TRBV7-8 and TRBJ2-5; TRBD2 is a possible D gene (5 bases). V dropped 3 bases and J dropped 2 bases, with 10 bases sitting between them. CDR3 length: 14 residues. CDR1 and CDR2 (germline): SGHVS, FQNEAQ.

A remark on this clonotype: As the CDR3 is not closed by the conserved phenylalanine or tryptophan, this likely results from a read error. The gene calls are TRBV7-2 and TRBJ2-2; 14 bases line up with TRBD2. With V trimmed by 7 bases and J by 3 bases, 13 bases remained unmatched. Germline V gene sequence: CDR1 SGHTA, CDR2 FQGNSA. CDR3 size: 19 residues. The CDR3 sequence: CASTIPGLAGGMDTGELFI. The CDR3 coding sequence is TGTGCCAGCACTATCCCTGGACTAGCGGGGGGAATGGACACCGGGGAGCTGTTTATT.

V and J are TRBV27 and TRBJ1-5, with a tentative D call TRBD1 (6 bases). The CDR3 contains 13 residues. The ends were cut back, 9 bases at V and 11 bases at J, with 20 bases in the middle. CDR1 and CDR2 from the germline V gene are MNHEY and SMNVEV (reference sequence). CDR3 amino acids: CASKHHRDTAQHF. DNA of the CDR3: TGTGCCAGTAAGCACCACCGGGACACTGCCCAGCATTTT.

This clonotype was found a few times. This chain uses TRBV5-1 with TRBJ2-7, with D possibly being TRBD1 or TRBD2 (5 bases each). V dropped 0 bases and J dropped 3 bases, with 13 bases sitting between them. CDR3 length: 15 residues. In germline, CDR1 is SGHRS, CDR2 YFSETQ. The CDR3 sequence: CASSLDPGLFYEQYF. The CDR3 bases are TGCGCCAGCAGCTTGGATCCGGGGCTTTTCTACGAGCAGTACTTC.

This clonotype was detected only a few times. The chain combines TRBV11-3 with TRBJ2-5, with D unresolved. This CDR3 spans 15 amino acids. CDR1 SGHNT and CDR2 YENEEA come from the germline V gene. V shed 1 base and J shed 4 bases, with 13 bases lying between them. CDR3: CASSLGASTGETQYF. The DNA for the CDR3 is TGTGCCAGCAGCTTAGGAGCGAGTACCGGAGAGACCCAGTACTTC. Filled out from reference TRBV11-3 and TRBJ2-5, the complete variable domain reads EAGVVQSPRYKIIEKKQPVAFWCNPISGHNTLYWYLQNLGQGPELLIRYENEEAVDDSQLPKDRFSAERLKGVDSTLKIQPAELGDSAVYLCASSLGASTGETQYFGPGTRLLVL.